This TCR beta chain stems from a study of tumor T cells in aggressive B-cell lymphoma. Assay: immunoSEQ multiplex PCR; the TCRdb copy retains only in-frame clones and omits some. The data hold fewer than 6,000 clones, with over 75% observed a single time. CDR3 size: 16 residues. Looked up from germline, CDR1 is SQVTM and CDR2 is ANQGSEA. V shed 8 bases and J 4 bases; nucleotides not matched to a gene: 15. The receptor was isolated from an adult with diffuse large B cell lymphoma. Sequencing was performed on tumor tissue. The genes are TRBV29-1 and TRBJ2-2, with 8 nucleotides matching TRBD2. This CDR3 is CSHSGTGGKGTGELFF. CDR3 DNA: TGCAGCCATTCGGGGACGGGGGGGAAGGGCACCGGGGAGCTGTTTTTT.